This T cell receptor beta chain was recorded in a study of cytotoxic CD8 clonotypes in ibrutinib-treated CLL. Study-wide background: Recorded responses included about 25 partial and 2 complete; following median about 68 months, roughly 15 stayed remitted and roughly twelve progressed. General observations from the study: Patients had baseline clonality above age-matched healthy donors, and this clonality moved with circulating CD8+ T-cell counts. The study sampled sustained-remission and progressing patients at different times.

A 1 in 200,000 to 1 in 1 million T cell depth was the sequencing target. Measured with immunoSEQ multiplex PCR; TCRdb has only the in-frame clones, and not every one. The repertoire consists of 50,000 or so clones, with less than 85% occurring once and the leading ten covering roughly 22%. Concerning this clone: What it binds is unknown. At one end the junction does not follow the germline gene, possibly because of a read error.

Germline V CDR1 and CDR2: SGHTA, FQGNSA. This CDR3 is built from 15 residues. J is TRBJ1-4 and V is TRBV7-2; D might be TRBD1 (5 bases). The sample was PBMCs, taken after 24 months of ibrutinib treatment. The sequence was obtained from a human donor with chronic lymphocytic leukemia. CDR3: CASSQDSGGYEKLFF. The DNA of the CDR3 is TGCGCCAGCAGCCAAGATTCGGGGGGTTATGAAAAACTGTTTTTT.